This T cell receptor beta chain comes out of a study of blood T cells in healthy people across ages (dated by TCRdb to the mid-2010s). Study-level background: In model experiments, template switching captured roughly one uniquely barcoded TCR beta cDNA molecule for every two T cells. The study analyzed two additional independent replicas of 1 million unique cDNA reads from the same blood draw for two donors, one aged 18 to 30 and one aged 80 or older. Donors of different ages were randomly distributed across sequencing lanes to avoid experimental bias. Age-related changes in TCR beta repertoire diversity were measured in the study by deep sequencing normalized with unique cDNA molecular identifiers. The donors were divided into four age groups: young (average around 15 years), middle-aged (almost 40), aged (approximately 59) and long-lived (roughly 88). Paper-wide results and their limitations: Since profiling was done on bulk unsorted PBMCs, naive and antigen-experienced compartments could not be conclusively compared. As age increased, observed TCR beta diversity per million T cells dropped in a roughly linear way, and a significant reduction was already evident by age around 41. Estimates of total diversity from one million sequenced T cells were regarded as lower bounds and underestimates. Compared with the aged group, the long-lived group had more naive CD4+ T cells, fewer expanded clones and increased TCR diversity, a pattern suggesting age selection. Donor CMV infection status was unknown, potentially confounding age-related changes in expanded clonotypes. There was a strong correlation between observed TCR beta diversity and the percentage of naive T cells measured by flow cytometry.

This clonotype appeared a few times. Its recognized antigen is unknown. One base away there is no much larger clone; base qualities are not given. Via the germline V gene (reference sequence), CDR1 is LGHDT and CDR2 YNNKEL. Measured from the cysteine to the phenylalanine, the CDR3 is 16 residues long. Only CDR3 DNA is held: 48 bases, read in frame from base 1. Trimming leaves V shorter by 4 bases and J shorter by 2 bases, with the junction holding 9 bases beyond the gene matches. The donors were a few dozen Caucasian individuals from Russia, aged roughly 6 to 100 years, who were systemically healthy. About 9.8 milliliters of peripheral blood were drawn from each donor into EDTA-treated Vacutainer tubes. Ficoll-Paque density-gradient centrifugation was used to isolate PBMCs, with at least 7 million obtained per sample. Trizol reagent was used to extract total RNA from PBMCs, with at least 6 micrograms per sample. For every donor, flow cytometry on a PBMC aliquot measured the percentage of naive CD45RAhigh/CD27high T cells.

To prepare the library, 5' RACE was applied. The sequencing machine was an Illumina HiSeq 2500. A second PCR of about 7 to 12 cycles was performed with a sample-barcoded 5' primer and a J-beta primer mix. A template-switch 5' adaptor carrying 12 random nucleotides introduced a unique molecular identifier onto each TCR beta cDNA molecule. Each sample yielded at least 3 million CDR3-containing paired-end reads. The Mint cDNA synthesis kit, primed by a TRBC-specific oligonucleotide, was used to synthesize first-strand cDNA from all RNA. All cDNA was treated with uracil-DNA glycosylase and then went through a first 18-cycle PCR with the universal primers M1SS and BC2_uni_R. In the paper's pipeline: Normalization of each sample was performed by random selection of 1 million high-quality reads, each carrying a distinct molecular identifier. Reads sharing molecular identifiers were discarded rather than binned into consensus sequences. CDR3 identification, clonotype clustering and error correction used MiTCR with a Q25 quality threshold and the strictest error-elimination algorithm. A nonparametric unseen species model with Euler transformation was used to estimate a lower bound on total TCR beta diversity. The public reads were quality trimmed at Q25 with fastp and then assembled into clones with MiXCR by TCRdb, keeping productive beta chains. Rows are unified per CDR3 protein, each entry keeping the most common DNA and genes. TCRdb's processing, not the study's, gives the V and J calls here. The sample table holds about 1,400,000 distinct CDR3 sequences, of which approximately 59% were seen once. Roughly 7% of the sample is held by the ten biggest clonotypes.

This sequence was found in a man between 18 and 29 years old in good health. The material sequenced was blood. The chain is encoded by TRBV3-1 joined to TRBJ2-3, and 7 bases in between align with TRBD2. The CDR3 here reads CASSPGGAGLTDTQYF. The nucleotide sequence reads TGTGCCAGCAGCCCTGGAGGAGCGGGGCTCACAGATACGCAGTATTTT.